This TCR beta chain was found in a study of CXCR3-negative and CXCR3-positive naive CD8 T cells. Study information: Roughly 135 million TRB reads were obtained overall (about 1.5 +/- 0.3 million per library).

The study made its TRB cDNA libraries by 5' RACE, adding UMI labels. TCRdb processed the 5' RACE reads again and assigns one entry to each CDR3 protein, with no DNA. The sample includes about 150,000 distinct CDR3 sequences. The CDR3 runs 16 residues. Germline V gene lookup returns CDR1 LGHNA and CDR2 YSLEER. Notes on this clonotype: As yet, its antigen is unknown.

CD45RO-CCR7+CD27+CD95- marked naive CD8+ T cells. Findings of the study overall: The TRB CDR3s that CXCR3-positive naive cells carried were more hydrophobic than those of CXCR3-negative naive cells.

Sequencing used naive CXCR3+ CD8+ T cells from blood. Described subset: CD45RO-CCR7+CD27+CD95- naive CD8+ T cells expressing CXCR3 (TNR3+). The source is a human donor in good health. Some clones in this sample may be carry-over from other donors' samples. The rearrangement uses TRBV4-3 and TRBJ2-3. The CDR3 loop reads CASSQVTSSSTDTQYF.